Shown below are 26 T cell receptor beta chains from a single sample sequenced in a study of cytomegalovirus exposure and HLA in healthy donors. 13 Jbeta primers and 60 Vbeta primers were used for the PCR. Repertoires were generated with immunoSEQ multiplex PCR, while TCRdb's copy carries only in-frame clones and drops some. The sample has 150,000 to 250,000 clones. Sequenced input: PBMCs. The source of these receptors is a boy between 10 and 17 years old in good health and CMV-seronegative.

V gene TRBV19 combines with J gene TRBJ1-2, with 8 bases matching TRBD1. The CDR3 has 13 residues. The trim removed 7 bases at V and 7 bases at J, leaving 8 bases unmatched. Per the germline V gene, CDR1 is LNHDA and CDR2 is SQIVND (reference sequence). The chain's CDR3 is CASIGTGSSGYTF. CDR3 in DNA: TGTGCCAGTATTGGGACAGGATCGAGTGGCTACACCTTC.

This rearrangement joins TRBV30 to TRBJ2-1; TRBD1 agrees at 7 bases. V was pared by 4 bases and J by 5 bases, with 14 bases of the junction left unmatched. The CDR3 consists of 16 residues. Looked up from germline, CDR1 is GTSNPN and CDR2 is SVGIG (reference sequence). The CDR3 loop is CAWKHKRGQRNNEQFF. The CDR3 nucleotides are TGTGCCTGGAAGCACAAGAGGGGACAGAGAAACAATGAGCAGTTCTTC.

This chain joins TRBV4-1 and TRBJ2-7; maybe TRBD2 (6 bases). The CDR3 loop spans 15 amino acids. The germline V and J ends were trimmed by 1 base and 2 bases, with 12 bases remaining between them. CDR1 is MGHRA, CDR2 YSYEKL, per germline. The CDR3 protein is CASSQASGDPYEQYF. Here the CDR3 DNA reads TGCGCCAGCAGCCAAGCATCGGGGGACCCCTACGAGCAGTACTTC.

The chain has TRBV2 and TRBJ2-7; 9 bases are a match to TRBD2. The CDR3 is 15 amino acids. V lost 6 bases to trimming and J lost 4 bases; unmatched junction nucleotides: 10. Germline CDR1 is SNHLY and CDR2 is FYNNEI. CDR3 nucleotides: TGTGCCAGCAGGGGATCTAGCGGGGTAACGTACGAGCAGTACTTC. It specifies CASRGSSGVTYEQYF.

The chain is built from TRBV25-1 and TRBJ1-2, with D perhaps matching TRBD1 (6 bases). The CDR3 length is 14 residues. V was shortened by 1 base and J by 4 bases, with 10 bases between the two germline ends. In germline, CDR1 is MGHDK, CDR2 SYGVNS. CDR3 DNA: TGTGCCAGCAGTGAATTCTCAGGGGCCTATGGCTACACCTTC. As protein: CASSEFSGAYGYTF.

The chain uses TRBV7-3 and TRBJ2-7; weak D call: TRBD2 (6 bases). Germline loops: CDR1 SGHTA, CDR2 FQGTGA. This CDR3 contains 14 residues. V was pared by 5 bases and J by 5 bases, with 16 bases between. This CDR3 reads CASSPTRGSDEQYF. In DNA form, the CDR3 reads TGTGCCAGCAGCCCAACGCGGGGTTCGGACGAGCAGTACTTC.

The chain has TRBV27 and TRBJ2-1, with D tentatively TRBD1 (5 bases). V lost 2 bases, J lost 0 bases, and 8 bases lay in between. This CDR3 comprises 15 residues. Germline-derived CDR1 and CDR2 are MNHEY and SMNVEV (reference sequence). The CDR3 coding sequence is TGTGCCAGCAGTTTAGGGGCGAGCTCCTACAATGAGCAGTTCTTC. It encodes CASSLGASSYNEQFF.

V gene TRBV19 combines with J gene TRBJ2-3, with 14 bases fitting TRBD2. V dropped 6 bases and J dropped 4; count of bases not matched to a gene: 9. Per germline, CDR1 LNHDA and CDR2 SQIVND (reference sequence). This CDR3 contains 17 residues. CDR3 residues: CASSLPLTSGGADTQYF. Written as DNA, the CDR3 is TGTGCCAGTAGCCTCCCCTTGACTAGCGGGGGGGCAGATACGCAGTATTTT.

As concerns this clone: The same CDR3 also results from other DNA sequences found in this sample. CDR3 sequence reads: CAWSSGTLNTEAFF. The CDR3, as DNA: TGTGCCTGGAGTAGTGGGACTTTGAACACTGAAGCTTTCTTT. V gene TRBV30 combines with J gene TRBJ1-1; tentative D call: TRBD1 (5 bases). The CDR3 has 14 residues. V lost 2 bases and J 0 bases, leaving 10 bases between the germline ends. From germline, CDR1 is GTSNPN and CDR2 SVGIG (reference sequence).

The CDR3, as DNA: TGTGCCAGCAGTCGGACGGGGTACGAGCAGTACTTC. It yields the protein CASSRTGYEQYF. The chain carries TRBV6-5 and TRBJ2-7, with D tentatively TRBD2 (5 bases). The CDR3 runs to 12 residues. Trimming stripped 5 bases from V and 4 bases from J, with 9 bases between. Germline CDR1 MNHEY, CDR2 SVGAGI.

The chain employs TRBV19 and TRBJ2-5; TRBD2 matches 7 bases. V dropped 6 bases and J dropped 3; count of bases not matched to a gene: 10. This CDR3 region has 15 residues. Germline V gene data show CDR1 as LNHDA and CDR2 as SQIVND (reference sequence). This CDR3 is CASSHQRGPKETQYF. The CDR3, as DNA: TGTGCCAGTAGCCACCAGCGGGGACCCAAAGAGACCCAGTACTTC.

The genes are TRBV7-2 and TRBJ2-7, with TRBD1 matching 7 bases. CDR1 is SGHTA and CDR2 is FQGNSA in the germline V gene. The CDR3 has 13 amino acids. V lost 8 bases to trimming and J lost 2 bases; unmatched junction nucleotides: 6. The CDR3 here is CASCPGTAYEQYF. Written as DNA, the CDR3 is TGTGCCAGCTGCCCTGGGACAGCCTACGAGCAGTACTTC.

V gene TRBV5-1 combines with J gene TRBJ1-1; TRBD1 aligns across 7 bases. The CDR3 is made up of 14 amino acids. Germline-derived CDR1 and CDR2 are SGHRS and YFSETQ. V lost 4 bases, J lost 5 bases, and 8 bases stayed unmatched. The CDR3 loop reads CASSLQGMSTEAFF. Written as DNA, the CDR3 is TGCGCCAGCAGCCTACAGGGGATGAGTACTGAAGCTTTCTTT.

In regard to this clone: At one of its ends the junction is not consistent with the germline gene, which may arise from a read error. Other DNA sequences of this sample code for an identical CDR3. The chain employs TRBV19 and TRBJ1-1; 8 nucleotides line up with TRBD1. The CDR3 has 15 residues. The germline CDR1 and CDR2 sequences are LNHDA and SQIVND (reference sequence). CDR3 residues: CASRPRGLLNTEAFF. The CDR3 nucleotides are TGTGCCAGTAGGCCCAGGGGGCTACTGAATACTGAAGCTTTCTTT.

This chain uses TRBV23-1 with TRBJ1-5; perhaps TRBD1 as D (6 bases). TRBV23-1 is known as an ORF, though its function is uncertain. This CDR3 is 17 amino acids long. The germline V and J ends were trimmed by 0 bases and 3 bases, with 15 bases remaining between them. CDR3 in DNA: TGCGCCAGCAGTCAATCTACCCAAACAGGGATCAATCAGCCCCAGCATTTT. This gives the protein CASSQSTQTGINQPQHF.

The chain is built from TRBV2 and TRBJ1-5; D uncertain. The CDR3 is made up of 14 amino acids. Trimming removed 7 bases at V and 2 bases at J, with 12 bases between. Looked up from germline, CDR1 is SNHLY and CDR2 is FYNNEI. Written as DNA, the CDR3 is TGTGCCAGCACTCGAGAGAACGGCAATCAGCCCCAGCATTTT. It encodes CASTRENGNQPQHF.

The rearrangement links TRBV5-6 to TRBJ1-1; 7 positions match TRBD1. The trim removed 3 bases at V and 0 bases at J, leaving 8 bases unmatched. Germline V CDR1 and CDR2: SGHDT, YYEEEE. The CDR3 runs to 16 residues. CDR3 sequence (DNA): TGTGCCAGCAGCTCGGAGGGACAGATTATGAACACTGAAGCTTTCTTT. Amino acid sequence: CASSSEGQIMNTEAFF.

The chain links TRBV6-1 to TRBJ2-7, with D possibly matching TRBD2 (5 bases). CDR1 is MNHNS, CDR2 SASEGT, per germline. This CDR3 spans 12 amino acids. V lost 0 bases and J lost 6, with 6 bases in between. The CDR3 DNA follows: TGTGCCAGCAGTGAAGCCGGGATCGAGCAGTACTTC. It encodes CASSEAGIEQYF.

J is TRBJ1-2 and V is TRBV4-1; 7 nucleotides match TRBD1. CDR3 size: 15 residues. V shed 10 bases and J 1 base; nucleotides not matched to a gene: 12. The V gene's germline CDR1 is MGHRA and CDR2 YSYEKL. This chain's CDR3 is CATSTPGQNNYGYTF. The CDR3 nucleotides read TGCGCCACCTCGACTCCGGGACAGAATAACTATGGCTACACCTTC.

V and J are TRBV2 and TRBJ2-7; D uncertain. The V end was cut by 7 bases, the J end by 2 bases, with 9 bases between. Germline V gene sequence: CDR1 SNHLY, CDR2 FYNNEI. The CDR3 sequence is 12 residues long. The CDR3, as DNA: TGTGCCAGCATACAGCCAGCCTACGAGCAGTACTTC. Protein sequence: CASIQPAYEQYF.

The chain links TRBV7-8 to TRBJ2-7; D possibly corresponds to TRBD1 (6 bases). The length of the CDR3 is 13 residues. Trimming left V 2 bases short and J 7 bases short, with 12 bases between. The germline V gene encodes CDR1 SGHVS and CDR2 FQNEAQ. The CDR3 DNA reads as TGTGCCAGCAGCTTATCAGGGGCAGGAGAGCAGTACTTC. Translating gives CASSLSGAGEQYF.

This sequence joins TRBV12-5 and TRBJ1-2, with 9 bases aligning to TRBD1. After removal of 2 bases from V and 5 bases from J, the junction contained 3 bases not matched to a gene. The CDR3 loop spans 14 amino acids. Germline V gene data show CDR1 as LGHNT and CDR2 as FRNRAP. The CDR3 loop is CASGLFGQGYGYTF. The CDR3 nucleotides read TGTGCTAGTGGTTTGTTTGGACAGGGGTATGGCTACACCTTC.

This sequence joins TRBV18 and TRBJ2-5; D is possibly TRBD2 (6 bases). Germline V gene sequence: CDR1 KGHSH, CDR2 LQKENI. Trimming left V 0 bases short and J 5 bases short, with 10 bases between. This CDR3 comprises 14 residues. Here the CDR3 DNA reads TGTGCCAGCTCACCACCGGGGAGGATGGAGACCCAGTACTTC. This encodes CASSPPGRMETQYF.

The chain employs TRBV7-9 and TRBJ2-2, with 7 bases lining up with TRBD1. With V trimmed by 3 bases and J by 1 base, 8 bases remained unmatched. Germline V gene lookup returns CDR1 SEHNR and CDR2 FQNEAQ (reference sequence). This CDR3 has 17 residues. The CDR3 here is CASSFPGQLKNTGELFF. CDR3 DNA sequence: TGTGCCAGCAGCTTCCCGGGACAGCTAAAGAACACCGGGGAGCTGTTTTTT.

This chain uses TRBV18 with TRBJ1-4; the D is unclear. The CDR3 contains 14 residues. CDR1 and CDR2 (germline): KGHSH, LQKENI. The V end was cut by 5 bases, the J end by 8 bases, with 15 bases between. The CDR3, as DNA: TGTGCCAGCTCAACCGCACGGTTGAGCGAAAAACTGTTTTTT. The encoded protein is CASSTARLSEKLFF.

The chain couples TRBV9 to TRBJ1-2, with TRBD1 as a possible D gene (6 bases). Germline V gene data show CDR1 as SGDLS and CDR2 as YYNGEE. The V end was cut by 4 bases, the J end by 7 bases, with 20 bases between. The CDR3 has 15 amino acids. CDR3 protein: CASSPRDNLATGYTF. DNA for the CDR3: TGTGCCAGCAGCCCCCGGGACAATCTCGCCACTGGCTACACCTTC.